Shown below are 9 T cell receptor beta chains from a single sample sequenced in a study of shared clonotypes between healthy human individuals. Assay used: immunoSEQ multiplex PCR; TCRdb lists only in-frame clones, some missing. The table includes about 2.4 million clones, 90% to 95% detected once. Source material: naive CD4+ T cells sorted from blood. Subset here: CD45RA+ positively selected. The receptors were gathered from a man between 18 and 35 years old in good health.

The gene calls are TRBV12-5 and TRBJ2-5; D remains ambiguous. Per germline, CDR1 LGHNT and CDR2 FRNRAP. The germline V and J ends were trimmed by 6 bases and 5 bases, with 7 bases remaining between them. This CDR3 has 11 amino acids. The chain's CDR3 is CASGQSETQYF. In nucleotides, the CDR3 is TGTGCTAGTGGACAGTCGGAGACCCAGTACTTC.

The rearrangement links TRBV6-6 to TRBJ2-3; D may match TRBD1 or TRBD2 (5 bases each). Trimming removed 9 bases from V and 0 bases from J, with 16 bases in between. CDR3 length equals 15 residues. Germline V gene lookup returns CDR1 MNHNY and CDR2 SVGAGI (reference sequence). The CDR3 sequence is CASRGYQTSTDTQYF. DNA of the CDR3: TGTGCCAGTCGGGGCTACCAAACTAGCACAGATACGCAGTATTTT.

The V call is TRBV11-2, the J call TRBJ2-5, with 7 bases matching TRBD1. CDR3 length: 14 residues. The germline gives CDR1 SGHAT, CDR2 FQNNGV. J gave up 5 bases and V 5 bases, and 8 bases lay outside the gene matches. CDR3 region: CASSPMTGMETQYF. In DNA form, the CDR3 reads TGTGCCAGCAGCCCGATGACAGGGATGGAGACCCAGTACTTC.

V usage is TRBV10-3 and J usage is TRBJ1-2; no firm D call. The germline V gene encodes CDR1 ENHRY and CDR2 SYGVKD. V was cut by 3 bases and J by 4 bases, with 12 bases left in between. This CDR3 has 14 amino acids. The CDR3 DNA is TGTGCCATCAGTGAACAACCGCAGCTCTATGGCTACACCTTC. This gives the protein CAISEQPQLYGYTF.

The rearrangement uses TRBV18 and TRBJ1-6; a weak D match, TRBD1 (5 bases). Germline lookup yields CDR1 KGHSH and CDR2 LQKENI. The CDR3 sequence is 16 residues long. V shed 0 bases and J shed 9 bases, with 15 bases lying between them. CDR3 bases: TGTGCCAGCTCACCACCGATGAATAGGGGACCTTCACCCCTCCACTTT. It specifies CASSPPMNRGPSPLHF.

Comments on this clone: This same CDR3 is encoded by further DNA sequences in the sample. This sequence joins TRBV5-4 and TRBJ2-5, with a possible D match to TRBD1 (6 bases). V was shortened by 4 bases and J by 5 bases, with 15 bases between the two germline ends. From germline, CDR1 is SGHNT and CDR2 YYREEE (reference sequence). The length of the CDR3 is 14 residues. Written as DNA, the CDR3 is TGTGCCAGCAGCCCACAGGGTGGAGAGGAGACCCAGTACTTC. As protein: CASSPQGGEETQYF. The full variable domain, rest sourced from reference TRBV5-4 and TRBJ2-5, is ETGVTQSPTHLIKTRGQQVTLRCSSQSGHNTVSWYQQALGQGPQFIFQYYREEENGRGNFPPRFSGLQFPNYSSELNVNALELDDSALYLCASSPQGGEETQYFGPGTRLLVL.

The chain joins TRBV9 to TRBJ2-5; possibly TRBD2 for D (7 bases). This CDR3 has 17 amino acids. V shed 4 bases and J shed 5 bases, with 24 bases lying between them. The V gene's germline CDR1 is SGDLS and CDR2 YYNGEE. The CDR3 nucleotides read TGTGCCAGCAGCTTGGGGCCTCATGGGGGGGCCCGGGAGACCCAGTACTTC. Protein sequence: CASSLGPHGGARETQYF.

The chain couples TRBV7-2 to TRBJ2-3, with D unclear. The CDR3 consists of 16 residues. CDR1 is SGHTA, CDR2 FQGNSA, per germline. Between the trimmed V and J ends, which lost 2 bases and 1 base, there was a span of 13 bases. The DNA for the CDR3 is TGTGCCAGCAGCTTACGCCTCCCCCGGGGCACAGATACGCAGTATTTT. It codes for CASSLRLPRGTDTQYF.

This sequence joins TRBV6-4 and TRBJ2-2, with a possible D match to TRBD1 (5 bases). CDR3 length: 13 residues. Germline V lookup: CDR1 MRHNA, CDR2 SNTAGT. The ends were cut back, 5 bases at V and 3 bases at J, with 7 bases in the middle. The CDR3: CASSKQDTGELFF. In nucleotides, the CDR3 is TGTGCCAGCAGTAAACAGGACACCGGGGAGCTGTTTTTT.